This is a list of T cell receptor beta chains from one sample in a study of siplizumab effects on memory and regulatory T cells. Generated by immunoSEQ multiplex PCR, the TCRdb table keeps only in-frame clones and is missing some. The sample lists some 96,000 clones, about 94% occurring once. The sequencing sample was made of non-Treg CD4+ T cells sorted from blood. The receptors originated from a human donor in good health. Each CDR3 is given with its conserved first and last residue. D genes are given only for firm matches. A clone size is listed for some rows: how often the clone was seen (once, few, many), or a class if it is expanded.

abundance | d_gene | len | j_gene | v_gene | CDR3nt | CDR3aa
NA | TRBD2 | 14 | TRBJ2-7 | TRBV10-3 | TGTGCCATCAGTGAGACTAGCGGGAGATACGAGCAGTACTTC | CAISETSGRYEQYF
NA | TRBD2 | 16 | TRBJ2-5 | TRBV7-2 | TGTGCCAGCAGCTCGGGACTAGCGGGCCAAGTAGAGACCCAGTACTTC | CASSSGLAGQVETQYF
NA | NA | 15 | TRBJ1-4 | TRBV19 | TGTGCCAGTAGTGTATACAGGGAAACTACTGAAAAACTGTTTTTT | CASSVYRETTEKLFF
NA | NA | 15 | TRBJ1-1 | TRBV5-4 | TGTGCCAGCAGCTTGATCGATCCGGGGAACACTGAAGCTTTCTTT | CASSLIDPGNTEAFF
NA | NA | 16 | TRBJ2-1 | TRBV5-1 | TGCGCCAGCAGCACCATTAGCGGAGTCCCCTACAATGAGCAGTTCTTC | CASSTISGVPYNEQFF
NA | TRBD2 | 16 | TRBJ2-7 | TRBV7-9 | TGTGCCAGCGGGTCGGCTAGCGGGAGCTGGGCCTACGAGCAGTACTTC | CASGSASGSWAYEQYF
NA | NA | 16 | TRBJ2-3 | TRBV5-1 | TGCGCCAGCAGCGTACCGACAGATGGGAGTACAGATACGCAGTATTTT | CASSVPTDGSTDTQYF
NA | TRBD1 | 17 | TRBJ1-2 | TRBV7-9 | TGTGCCAGCAGCTTAGCCAAGGGGGCGAAAGAGGGCTATGGCTACACCTTC | CASSLAKGAKEGYGYTF
NA | TRBD1 | 14 | TRBJ2-7 | TRBV6-6 | TGTGCCAGCAGATCGGGACAGGGGTCCTACGAGCAGTACTTC | CASRSGQGSYEQYF
NA | TRBD1 | 16 | TRBJ1-2 | TRBV2 | TGTGCCAGCAGGGACCGGACAGGGGTCCTACTAAAGGGCTACACCTTC | CASRDRTGVLLKGYTF
NA | TRBD2 | 17 | TRBJ2-3 | TRBV9 | TGTGCCAGCAGCTCCCCTAGCGGGAGGTTCGGCACAGATACGCAGTATTTT | CASSSPSGRFGTDTQYF
NA | NA | 15 | TRBJ2-7 | TRBV7-3 | TGTGCCAGCAGCCGGTCGAGCGACCCGGACCACGAGCAGTACTTC | CASSRSSDPDHEQYF
once | TRBD1 | 16 | TRBJ2-5 | TRBV5-3 | TGTGCCAGAAGTTTTGACACCGGACAGGGTAGGGTGACCCAGTACTTC | CARSFDTGQGRVTQYF
once | NA | 16 | TRBJ2-7 | TRBV7-6 | TGTGCCAGCAGCTTAGCGCTGAGGGCGGATGGCTACGAGCAGTACTTC | CASSLALRADGYEQYF
NA | NA | 16 | TRBJ1-3 | TRBV11-2 | TGTGCCAGCAGCTTAAGGGGGGCATGGGTGGATAACACCATATATTTT | CASSLRGAWVDNTIYF
NA | NA | 15 | TRBJ1-5 | TRBV6-1 | TGTGCCAGCAGTGGATGGGGGCCCAACAATCAGCCCCAGCATTTT | CASSGWGPNNQPQHF
NA | NA | 15 | TRBJ1-1 | TRBV5-1 | TGCGCCAGCAGCTTGGCCCGGGACCCCGGCTCTGAAGCTTTCTTT | CASSLARDPGSEAFF
NA | NA | 16 | TRBJ2-2 | TRBV4-1 | TGCGCCAGCAGCCAAGAACCCCTGGCTTCACGGCGGGAGCTGTTTTTT | CASSQEPLASRRELFF
NA | NA | 13 | TRBJ2-7 | TRBV6-6 | TGTGCCAGCGGACCTCCGACCTCCTACGAGCAGTACTTC | CASGPPTSYEQYF
NA | NA | 15 | TRBJ1-1 | TRBV5-1 | TGCGCCAGCAGCTTGGAACCAGGGTTGAACACTGAAGCTTTCTTT | CASSLEPGLNTEAFF
few | NA | 15 | TRBJ2-7 | TRBV27 | TGTGCCAGCGCACGCGGGGCAGGGGGTTCCTACGAGCAGTACTTC | CASARGAGGSYEQYF
NA | TRBD2 | 19 | TRBJ2-1 | TRBV5-1 | TGCGCCAGCAGCTCGCGCTTAGCGGGAGGGCCATCTGCCTACAATGAGCAGTTCTTC | CASSSRLAGGPSAYNEQFF
NA | NA | 15 | TRBJ1-2 | TRBV4-2 | TGTGCCAGCAGCCAAGACCGCGACACTAGCTATGGCTACACCTTC | CASSQDRDTSYGYTF
NA | NA | 13 | TRBJ1-1 | TRBV7-3 | TGTGCCAGCAGCTCCCAGGGTGGGACTGAAGCTTTCTTT | CASSSQGGTEAFF
NA | TRBD2 | 11 | TRBJ2-1 | TRBV20-1 | TGCAGTGCTAGGACCGGGAGGGAGCAGTTCTTC | CSARTGREQFF
NA | TRBD1 | 15 | TRBJ2-1 | TRBV6-1 | TGTGCCAGCATAGTGGGACAGGACTACTACAATGAGCAGTTCTTC | CASIVGQDYYNEQFF
NA | NA | 15 | TRBJ1-4 | TRBV6-6 | TGTGCCAGCAGTTACGTTGGGGGAGGAGGAGAAAAACTGTTTTTT | CASSYVGGGGEKLFF
NA | NA | 12 | TRBJ1-1 | TRBV10-3 | TGTGCCATCAGAAGAGGGAACACTGAAGCTTTCTTT | CAIRRGNTEAFF
NA | NA | 11 | TRBJ2-1 | TRBV6-1 | TGTGCCAGCAGGGTGTATAGTGAGCAGTTCTTC | CASRVYSEQFF
NA | NA | 12 | TRBJ1-2 | TRBV6-1 | TGTGCCAGCAGTGACGGCAGAAACGGCTACACCTTC | CASSDGRNGYTF
NA | TRBD1 | 16 | TRBJ1-5 | TRBV19 | TGTGCCAGTAGTATACCCGGACAGGTTATCAATCAGCCCCAGCATTTT | CASSIPGQVINQPQHF
once | TRBD2 | 17 | TRBJ2-3 | TRBV28 | TGTGCCAGCAGTTTAACTAGCGGGTCATCTAGCACAGATACGCAGTATTTT | CASSLTSGSSSTDTQYF
NA | NA | 14 | TRBJ2-1 | TRBV29-1 | TGCAGCGCAAAGATACAGGATTCCTACAATGAGCAGTTCTTC | CSAKIQDSYNEQFF